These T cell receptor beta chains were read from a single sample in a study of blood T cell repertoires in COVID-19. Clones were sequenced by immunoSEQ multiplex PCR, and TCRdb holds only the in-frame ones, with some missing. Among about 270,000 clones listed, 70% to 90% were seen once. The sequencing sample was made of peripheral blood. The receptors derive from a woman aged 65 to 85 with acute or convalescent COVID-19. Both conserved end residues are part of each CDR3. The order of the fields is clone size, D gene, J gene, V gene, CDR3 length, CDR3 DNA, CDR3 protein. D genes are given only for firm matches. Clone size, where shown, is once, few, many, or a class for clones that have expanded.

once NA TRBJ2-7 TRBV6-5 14 TGTGCCAGCAGACCCACTGGACAGCTCTACGAGCAGTACTTC CASRPTGQLYEQYF
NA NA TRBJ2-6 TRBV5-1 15 TGCGCCAGCAGCACTACAGGGTCTGGGGCCAACGTCCTGACTTTC CASSTTGSGANVLTF
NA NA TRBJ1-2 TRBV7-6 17 TGTGCCAGCAGCTCCAGAGGGGGGGCCGGACCAAACTATGGCTACACCTTC CASSSRGGAGPNYGYTF
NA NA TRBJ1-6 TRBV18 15 TGTGCCAGCTCACCACAAGGACAGATCAATTCACCCCTCCACTTT CASSPQGQINSPLHF
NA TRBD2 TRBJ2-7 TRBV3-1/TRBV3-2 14 TGTGCCAGCAGCCGGACTAGCGTAGGATACGAGCAGTACTTC CASSRTSVGYEQYF
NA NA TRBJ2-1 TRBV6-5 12 TGTGCCAGCAGGAGGACATGGGATGAGCAGTTCTTC CASRRTWDEQFF
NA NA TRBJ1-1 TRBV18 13 TGTGCCAGCTCACCAAAACGCGGGTCTGAAGCTTTCTTT CASSPKRGSEAFF
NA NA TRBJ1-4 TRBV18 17 TGTGCCAGCTCTCCAACGGACAGTCCCCCCTTAAATGAAAAACTGTTTTTT CASSPTDSPPLNEKLFF
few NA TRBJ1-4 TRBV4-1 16 TGCGCCAGCAGCCGCGCGGGGGGGGCCGCGGACGAAAAACTGTTTTTT CASSRAGGAADEKLFF
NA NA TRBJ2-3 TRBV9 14 TGTGCCAGCAGCCCCCGACTAGGCACAGATACGCAGTATTTT CASSPRLGTDTQYF
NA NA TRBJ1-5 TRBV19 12 TGTGCCAGTAGTAGCGGCAATCAGCCCCAGCATTTT CASSSGNQPQHF
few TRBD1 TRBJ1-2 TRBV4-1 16 TGCGCCAGCAGCCAAGGCTTATTACTGACAGGGGATGGCTACACCTTC CASSQGLLLTGDGYTF
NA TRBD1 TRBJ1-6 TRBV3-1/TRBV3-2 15 TGTGCCAGCAGCCAAGCTAAGGGGGCAGGTTCACCCCTCCACTTT CASSQAKGAGSPLHF
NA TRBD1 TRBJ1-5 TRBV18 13 TGTGCCAGCTCACAGGACAGGGATCAGCCCCAGCATTTT CASSQDRDQPQHF
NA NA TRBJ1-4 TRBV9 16 TGTGCCAGCAGCTCGCAGAGTGGGCAGACTAATGAAAAACTGTTTTTT CASSSQSGQTNEKLFF
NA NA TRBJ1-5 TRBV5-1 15 TGCGCCAGCAGCTTGCAAGGAGCGAGCAATCAGCCCCAGCATTTT CASSLQGASNQPQHF
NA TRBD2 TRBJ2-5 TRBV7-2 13 TGTGCCAGCAGCTTCCTCTCGCGGGGGGGGCAGTACTTC CASSFLSRGGQYF
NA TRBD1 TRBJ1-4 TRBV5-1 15 TGCGCCAGCAGCGTCGACAGGGCCGGAAATGAAAAACTGTTTTTT CASSVDRAGNEKLFF
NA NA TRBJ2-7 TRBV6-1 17 TGTGCCAGCAGTGAATTGGGACAACGCCGCGGGCTCTACGAGCAGTACTTC CASSELGQRRGLYEQYF
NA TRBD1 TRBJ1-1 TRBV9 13 TGTGCCAGCAGCCCGAGTATGACAGGGGAAGCTTTCTTT CASSPSMTGEAFF
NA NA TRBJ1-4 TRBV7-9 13 TGTGCCAGCAGCTTAGGGAGTGATGAAAAACTGTTTTTT CASSLGSDEKLFF
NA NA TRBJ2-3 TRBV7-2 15 TGTGCCAGCAGCTTAGTTGGGGGGGCTAAGGATACGCAGTATTTT CASSLVGGAKDTQYF
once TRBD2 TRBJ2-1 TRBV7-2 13 TGTGCCAGCAGCTTACCGGGGGGCAATGAGCAGTTCTTC CASSLPGGNEQFF
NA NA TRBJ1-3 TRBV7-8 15 TGTGCCAGCAGCTTAGTGGAGGCAGGCGGAAACACCATATATTTT CASSLVEAGGNTIYF
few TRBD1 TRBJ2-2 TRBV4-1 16 TGCGCCAGCAGCCGAGCAGGGGGCGCGGGCACCGGGGAGCTGTTTTTT CASSRAGGAGTGELFF
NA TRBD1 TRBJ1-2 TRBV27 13 TGTGCCAGCAGTTTATCCTCAGGGGGTGGCTACACCTTC CASSLSSGGGYTF
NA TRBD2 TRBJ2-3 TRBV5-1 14 TGCGCCAGCAGCTTGCCCGGGGGGACAGATACGCAGTATTTT CASSLPGGTDTQYF
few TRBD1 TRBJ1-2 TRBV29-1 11 TGCAGCGTCCGAGACAGGGCAGGCTACACCTTC CSVRDRAGYTF
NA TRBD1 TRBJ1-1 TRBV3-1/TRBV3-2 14 TGTGCCAGCAGCCAAGAGTGGCAGAGGGGGCAAGCTTTCTTT CASSQEWQRGQAFF
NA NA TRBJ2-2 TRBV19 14 TGTGCCAGTAGTATAGAGGGCGGGACCGGGGAGCTGTTTTTT CASSIEGGTGELFF
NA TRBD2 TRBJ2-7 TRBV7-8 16 TGTGCCAGCAGCAAAGGGAGGCCGGGGGGGCTCAACGAGCAGTACTTC CASSKGRPGGLNEQYF
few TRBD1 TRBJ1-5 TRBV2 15 TGTGCCAGCAGTGGGGGCGGGACAGGGGCACAGCCCCAGCATTTT CASSGGGTGAQPQHF
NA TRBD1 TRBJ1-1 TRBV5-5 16 TGTGCCAGCAGCCTAGGGGACAGGTCCTTTAACACTGAAGCTTTCTTT CASSLGDRSFNTEAFF
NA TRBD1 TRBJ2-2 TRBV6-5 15 TGTGCCAGCAGTTCAAACGGACAGGAGGCCGGGGAGCTGTTTTTT CASSSNGQEAGELFF
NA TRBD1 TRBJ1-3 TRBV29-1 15 TGCAGCGTCGCCTTAGACAGGGACTCTGGAAACACCATATATTTT CSVALDRDSGNTIYF
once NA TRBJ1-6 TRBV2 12 TGTGCCGGGACTCAAAACAATTCACCCCTCCACTTT CAGTQNNSPLHF
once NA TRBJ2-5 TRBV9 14 TGTGCCAGCAGCGTATGGGGGGTCCAAGAGACCCAGTACTTC CASSVWGVQETQYF
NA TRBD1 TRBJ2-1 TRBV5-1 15 TGCGCCAGCAGCTCGGCAGGGGGCTCCTACAATGAGCAGTTCTTC CASSSAGGSYNEQFF
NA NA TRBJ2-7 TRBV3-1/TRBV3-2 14 TGTGCCAGCAGCCGTACCCAGAGCGCCTACGAGCAGTACTTC CASSRTQSAYEQYF
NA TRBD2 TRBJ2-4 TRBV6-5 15 TGTGCCAGCACTCTCGGGACTAGCGGGGTGAACATTCAGTACTTC CASTLGTSGVNIQYF
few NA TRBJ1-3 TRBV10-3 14 TGTGCCACCCTGGGAGGCGCCTCTGGAAACACCATATATTTT CATLGGASGNTIYF
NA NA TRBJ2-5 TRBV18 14 TGTGCCAGCTCACCACCCCAGCGAGACGAGACCCAGTACTTC CASSPPQRDETQYF
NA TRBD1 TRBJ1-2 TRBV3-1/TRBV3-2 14 TGTGCCAGCAGCCAAAAGACAGGGGCCTATGGCTACACCTTC CASSQKTGAYGYTF
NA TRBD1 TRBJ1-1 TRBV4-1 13 TGCGCCAGCAGCCTTGACAGGGACACTGAAGCTTTCTTT CASSLDRDTEAFF
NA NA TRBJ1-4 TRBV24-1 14 TGTGCCACCAGTCGAGGCGAGTTCGGGGAAAAACTGTTTTTT CATSRGEFGEKLFF
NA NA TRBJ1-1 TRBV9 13 TGTGCCAGCAGCCAGACAGCTTCCACTGAAGCTTTCTTT CASSQTASTEAFF